This TCR beta chain was sequenced in a study of blood T cell repertoires in COVID-19. Data came from immunoSEQ multiplex PCR; TCRdb stores just in-frame clones and leaves some out. The repertoire has 40,000 to 55,000 clones, over 75% of them found once; the top ten carry about 6.7%. This clone was detected once. The CDR3 sequence is 16 residues long. V lost 4 bases and J 6 bases, leaving 22 bases between the germline ends. Germline V CDR1 and CDR2: SGDLS, YYNGEE. The rearrangement uses TRBV9 and TRBJ1-2, with D perhaps matching TRBD1 (5 bases). The sequence was obtained from a man between 50 and 59 years old with active COVID-19. Specimen: peripheral blood. CDR3 sequence reads: CASSRTPGAGSDGYTF. The DNA of the CDR3 is TGTGCCAGCAGCCGCACCCCCGGGGCCGGGAGCGATGGCTACACCTTC.